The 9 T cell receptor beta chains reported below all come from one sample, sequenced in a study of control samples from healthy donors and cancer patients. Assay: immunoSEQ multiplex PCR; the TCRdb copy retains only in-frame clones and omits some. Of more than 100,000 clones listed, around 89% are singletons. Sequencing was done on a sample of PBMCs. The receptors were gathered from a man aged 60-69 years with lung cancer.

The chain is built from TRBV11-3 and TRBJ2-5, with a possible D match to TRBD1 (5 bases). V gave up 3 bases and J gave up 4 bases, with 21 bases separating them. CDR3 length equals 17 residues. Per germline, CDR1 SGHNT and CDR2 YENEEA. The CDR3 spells CASSFPPRHFQGETQYF. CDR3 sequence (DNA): TGTGCCAGCAGCTTTCCCCCGCGTCACTTCCAGGGAGAGACCCAGTACTTC.

CDR3 in amino acids: CATSREVVGAQETQYF. DNA for the CDR3: TGTGCCACCAGCAGAGAGGTTGTAGGCGCCCAAGAGACCCAGTACTTC. This chain uses TRBV15 with TRBJ2-5, with D unclear. The germline V gene has CDR1 LNHNV and CDR2 YYDKDF (reference sequence). The V end lost 0 bases, the J end lost 1 base, and 12 bases lay between the germline ends. CDR3 size: 16 residues.

In DNA form, the CDR3 reads TGTGCCACCAGCATCCTAGTTGAAGTCCTTAGGGGAGGCACTGAAGCTTTCTTT. Translated, it gives CATSILVEVLRGGTEAFF. The chain has TRBV15 and TRBJ1-1; a possible D gene is TRBD1 (5 bases). The CDR3 has 18 amino acids. Deletions cut 4 bases from V and 4 bases from J, with 25 bases between. Looked up from germline, CDR1 is LNHNV and CDR2 is YYDKDF (reference sequence).

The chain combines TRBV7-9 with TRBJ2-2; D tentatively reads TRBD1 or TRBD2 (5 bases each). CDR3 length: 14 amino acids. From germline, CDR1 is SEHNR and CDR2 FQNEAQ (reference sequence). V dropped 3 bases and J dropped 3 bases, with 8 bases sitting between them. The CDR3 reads CASSLGVDTGELFF. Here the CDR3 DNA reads TGTGCCAGCAGCTTGGGGGTTGACACCGGGGAGCTGTTTTTT.

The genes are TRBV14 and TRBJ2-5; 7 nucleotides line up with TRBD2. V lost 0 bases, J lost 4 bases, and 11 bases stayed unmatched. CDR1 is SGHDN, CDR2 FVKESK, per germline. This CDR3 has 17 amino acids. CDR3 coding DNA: TGTGCCAGCAGCCAAGATCGCCTAGCGGCGCGGTTAGAGACCCAGTACTTC. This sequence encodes CASSQDRLAARLETQYF.

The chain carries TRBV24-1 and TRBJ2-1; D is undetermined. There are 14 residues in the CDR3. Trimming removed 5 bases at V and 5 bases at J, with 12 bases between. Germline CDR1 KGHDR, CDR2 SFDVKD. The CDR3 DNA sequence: TGTGCCACCAGTGCACCTGGCCCAAACAATGAGCAGTTCTTC. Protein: CATSAPGPNNEQFF.

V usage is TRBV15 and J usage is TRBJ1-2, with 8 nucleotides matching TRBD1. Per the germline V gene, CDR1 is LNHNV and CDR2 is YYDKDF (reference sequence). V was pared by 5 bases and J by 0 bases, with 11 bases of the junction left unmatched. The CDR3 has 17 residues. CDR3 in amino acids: CATSEPGQAPSNYGYTF. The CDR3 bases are TGTGCCACCAGCGAGCCGGGACAGGCCCCATCTAACTATGGCTACACCTTC.

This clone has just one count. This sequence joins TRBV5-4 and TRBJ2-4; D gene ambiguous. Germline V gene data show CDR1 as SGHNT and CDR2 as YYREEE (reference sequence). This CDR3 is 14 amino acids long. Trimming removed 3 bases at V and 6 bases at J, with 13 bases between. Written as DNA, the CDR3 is TGTGCCAGCAGCTCAGGAAAGGAAGGAAACATTCAGTACTTC. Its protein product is CASSSGKEGNIQYF.

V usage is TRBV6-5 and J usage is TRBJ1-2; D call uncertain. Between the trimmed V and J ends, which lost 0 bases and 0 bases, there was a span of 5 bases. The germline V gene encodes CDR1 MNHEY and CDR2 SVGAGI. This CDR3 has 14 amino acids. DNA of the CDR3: TGTGCCAGCAGTTACTCCGAAACTAACTATGGCTACACCTTC. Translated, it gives CASSYSETNYGYTF.